This passage covers 29 T cell receptor beta chains from one sample sequenced in a study of beta chain features in type 1 diabetes. Findings and caveats of the study: All four CD4+ subsets from Type 1 diabetes patients carried moderately but significantly shorter TCRB CDR3s.

The isolated RNA, all of it, was reverse transcribed, so expressed TCRB transcripts were what got sequenced. Sequencing used immunoSEQ multiplex PCR; TCRdb keeps in-frame clones, though not all of them. The sample consists of 640,000 or so clones, 13% of them appearing once. Antigen specificity for these receptors is unknown. Sequencing used naive CD4+ T cells from blood. The receptors stem from a man in his late teens or twenties with type 1 diabetes.

The table lists this clone with a few counts. This rearrangement joins TRBV23-1 to TRBJ2-1, with TRBD1 identical over 10 bases. TRBV23-1 is marked as an open reading frame, function uncertain. Losses at the gene ends were 2 bases for V and 5 bases for J; bases not matched to a gene: 9. This CDR3 has 17 amino acids. The CDR3: CASSQPAGTGDHNEQFF. Here the CDR3 DNA reads TGCGCCAGCAGTCAACCGGCCGGGACAGGGGACCACAATGAGCAGTTCTTC.

The chain carries TRBV29-1 and TRBJ2-7; TRBD1 aligns across 9 bases. V trimming: 7 bases; J trimming: 3 bases; junction bases outside the gene matches: 4. Germline V gene data show CDR1 as SQVTM and CDR2 as ANQGSEA. The length of the CDR3 is 12 residues. For the CDR3, the DNA is TGCAGCGCCCGGGACAGGGACTACGAGCAGTACTTC. Translation gives CSARDRDYEQYF.

This chain uses TRBV5-1 with TRBJ2-1, with TRBD1 as a possible D gene (6 bases). The CDR3 is 15 residues long. V gave up 7 bases and J gave up 0 bases, with 14 bases separating them. The germline CDR1 and CDR2 sequences are SGHRS and YFSETQ. The CDR3 DNA sequence: TGCGCCAGCCGAGGTACAGGGAGCTCCTACAATGAGCAGTTCTTC. Residues: CASRGTGSSYNEQFF.

The chain recombines TRBV18 with TRBJ2-5, with TRBD2 matching over 11 bases. V shed 4 bases and J 9 bases; nucleotides not matched to a gene: 7. The CDR3 has 14 amino acids. CDR1 is KGHSH and CDR2 is LQKENI in the germline V gene. The chain's CDR3 is CASSLPTSGASQYF. CDR3 DNA sequence: TGTGCCAGCTCACTTCCGACTAGCGGGGCGTCCCAGTACTTC.

This clone was recorded a few times. The chain recombines TRBV6-5 with TRBJ1-1; 9 positions match TRBD1. CDR1 MNHEY and CDR2 SVGAGI come from the germline V gene. V lost 4 bases and J lost 7; bases outside the gene matches: 13. The CDR3 contains 16 residues. The CDR3 nucleotides read TGTGCCAGCAGTTCTCCGGGACAGGGAGTGTCGGGTGAAGCTTTCTTT. Amino acids: CASSSPGQGVSGEAFF.

About this clone itself: Without the conserved terminal phenylalanine or tryptophan, this CDR3 likely stems from a read error. The DNA is omitted, as the CDR3 cannot be located on it reliably, and the CDR3 follows TCRdb's listing. The chain carries TRBV2 and TRBJ1-1. The CDR3 contains 10 residues when both ends are counted. Germline V gene lookup returns CDR1 SNHLY and CDR2 FYNNEI. This CDR3 is CAAGYGVPSV.

This chain uses TRBV5-1 with TRBJ1-1; the D is unclear. Germline loops: CDR1 SGHRS, CDR2 YFSETQ. CDR3 size: 14 residues. Between the trimmed V and J ends, which lost 3 bases and 1 base, there was a span of 10 bases. The CDR3 nucleotides read TGCGCCAGCAGCTCCGACGGAAAGAACACTGAAGCTTTCTTT. Protein sequence: CASSSDGKNTEAFF.

The V gene is TRBV4-1, the J gene TRBJ2-5; 7 nucleotides agree with TRBD2. The CDR3 runs to 16 residues. V shed 2 bases, J shed 1 base, and the junction held 7 bases outside the gene matches. The germline V gene encodes CDR1 MGHRA and CDR2 YSYEKL. CDR3 amino acids: CASSQSQRGIQETQYF. CDR3 nucleotides: TGCGCCAGCAGCCAAAGTCAGCGGGGCATCCAAGAGACCCAGTACTTC.

The gene calls are TRBV1 and TRBJ1-2; no check of the table's D call, TRBD1, against the DNA was made. TRBV1 is termed a pseudogene. The CDR3 consists of 16 residues. CDR3 DNA sequence: TGCACCAGCAGCCATATCAGGACAGGGCCCAACTATGGCTACACCTTC. It codes for CTSSHIRTGPNYGYTF.

The chain joins TRBV5-1 to TRBJ2-1; TRBD2 aligns across 12 bases. This CDR3 region has 15 residues. Unmatched junction bases numbered 8, after V lost 4 bases and J lost 9 bases. Germline V lookup: CDR1 SGHRS, CDR2 YFSETQ. In DNA form, the CDR3 reads TGCGCCAGCAGCCTCCAGACTAGCGGGGGTGGTGAGCAGTTCTTC. Translating gives CASSLQTSGGGEQFF.

This clone was counted a few times. The same CDR3 also results from other DNA sequences found in this sample. The chain joins TRBV30 to TRBJ1-2, with D unresolved. This CDR3 is built from 11 residues. Germline CDR1 is GTSNPN and CDR2 is SVGIG (reference sequence). The V and J ends lost 0 bases and 4 bases respectively, with 3 bases between them. The CDR3 region has the DNA TGTGCCTGGAGTGTTTCCTATGGCTACACCTTC. It encodes CAWSVSYGYTF.

This clone has more than one count but fewer than ten. The gene calls are TRBV4-1 and TRBJ2-3, with D hard to call. Germline V gives CDR1 MGHRA, CDR2 YSYEKL. This CDR3 region has 12 residues. Trimming pared 1 base from V and 2 bases from J, leaving 1 base between. The DNA of the CDR3 is TGCGCCAGCAGCCAAGCCACAGATACGCAGTATTTT. Its protein product is CASSQATDTQYF.

The table lists this clone with a few counts. The chain recombines TRBV25-1 with TRBJ1-2, with 7 bases aligning to TRBD1. The V gene's germline CDR1 is MGHDK and CDR2 SYGVNS. The CDR3 is 13 amino acids. V trimming: 11 bases; J trimming: 2 bases; junction bases outside the gene matches: 8. CDR3 amino acids: CAYPTGSNYGYTF. For the CDR3, the DNA is TGTGCCTACCCGACAGGGTCGAACTATGGCTACACCTTC.

This CDR3 reads CASSLPDRNYGYTF. The CDR3 bases are TGTGCCAGCAGCTTGCCAGACAGAAACTATGGCTACACCTTC. The chain combines TRBV7-9 with TRBJ1-2; D might be TRBD1 (5 bases). Trimming took 3 bases from V and 2 from J, leaving 10 bases between them. CDR1 and CDR2 from the germline V gene are SEHNR and FQNEAQ (reference sequence). CDR3 size: 14 residues.

This clone occurred a few times. The chain uses TRBV4-1 and TRBJ2-5; the D call may be TRBD1 or TRBD2 (8 bases each). Germline V gene data show CDR1 as MGHRA and CDR2 as YSYEKL. The CDR3 is 21 residues long. V was cut by 4 bases and J by 2 bases, with 32 bases left in between. The CDR3 here is CASSPRSVVAGQAGVQETQYF. The CDR3 DNA sequence: TGCGCCAGCAGCCCCCGATCTGTTGTAGCGGGACAGGCTGGAGTACAAGAGACCCAGTACTTC.

This clone has just a few counts. The chain employs TRBV6-1 and TRBJ2-2; perhaps TRBD1 as D (6 bases). The germline CDR1 and CDR2 sequences are MNHNS and SASEGT. This CDR3 contains 15 residues. Deletions cut 3 bases from V and 6 bases from J, with 14 bases between. CDR3: CASSDQGRGPGELFF. The CDR3 coding sequence is TGTGCCAGCAGTGACCAGGGGCGAGGCCCCGGGGAGCTGTTTTTT.

This clone came up a few times. In DNA, the CDR3 is TGCGCCAGCAGCCAATGGGCGGGTTTTACAGCCAAAAACATTCAGTACTTC. It is translated as CASSQWAGFTAKNIQYF. This chain connects TRBV4-1 to TRBJ2-4; D possibly corresponds to TRBD2 (5 bases). Germline loops: CDR1 MGHRA, CDR2 YSYEKL. With 2 bases removed from V and 0 bases from J, the gap between germline ends came to 14 bases. This CDR3 region has 17 residues.

The table lists this clone with a few counts. This sequence joins TRBV18 and TRBJ1-1; D not certain. This CDR3 comprises 13 residues. Trimming shortened V by 4 bases and J by 1 base, and 7 bases separated the two germline ends. CDR1 and CDR2 from the germline V gene are KGHSH and LQKENI. CDR3 residues: CASSQAQNTEAFF. CDR3 DNA sequence: TGTGCCAGCTCACAAGCCCAGAACACTGAAGCTTTCTTT.

J is TRBJ2-1 and V is TRBV1; the DNA was not compared with TRBD2, the D call given in the table. TRBV1 is tagged as a pseudogene. The CDR3 loop spans 16 amino acids. For the CDR3, the DNA is TGCACCGGCCTTGCCCGGGGACTAGCGTGGTTGAATGAGCAGTTCTTC. Protein: CTGLARGLAWLNEQFF.

This clone has only a few counts. V usage is TRBV13 and J usage is TRBJ2-3; 11 nucleotides line up with TRBD2. CDR3 length: 16 residues. Germline assignment: CDR1 PRHDT and CDR2 FYEKMQ (reference sequence). Germline trimming cut 3 bases from V and 2 bases from J; bases unmatched to any gene: 4. The CDR3: CASSLTSGDFTDTQYF. The CDR3, as DNA: TGTGCCAGCAGCTTGACTAGCGGGGACTTCACAGATACGCAGTATTTT.

This clone was seen only a few times. The rearrangement uses TRBV11-1 and TRBJ2-2; D unclear. The CDR3 covers 15 residues. Trimming left V 2 bases short and J 1 base short, with 8 bases between. Germline values: CDR1 SGHAT, CDR2 FQDESV (reference sequence). CDR3 DNA sequence: TGTGCCAGCAGCTTATTTGGCGTGAACACCGGGGAGCTGTTTTTT. Protein sequence: CASSLFGVNTGELFF. Supplemented by reference TRBV11-1 and TRBJ2-2, the full variable domain reads EAEVAQSPRYKITEKSQAVAFWCDPISGHATLYWYRQILGQGPELLVQFQDESVVDDSQLPKDRFSAERLKGVDSTLKIQPAELGDSAMYLCASSLFGVNTGELFFGEGSRLTVL.

This clone was counted between two and nine times. CDR3 sequence reads: CASSSDRTSEAFF. Here the CDR3 DNA reads TGCGCCAGCAGCTCCGACAGGACCTCTGAAGCTTTCTTT. The V and J genes are TRBV5-1 and TRBJ1-1; D is possibly TRBD1 (6 bases). V shed 3 bases and J shed 6 bases, with 12 bases lying between them. This CDR3 is built from 13 residues. CDR1 is SGHRS, CDR2 YFSETQ, per germline.

This clone was found a few times. The chain recombines TRBV7-9 with TRBJ1-5, with TRBD1 matching over 8 bases. The ends lost 4 bases at V and 7 bases at J; junction bases unmatched: 6. Germline CDR1 reads SEHNR; CDR2 reads FQNEAQ (reference sequence). This CDR3 contains 14 residues. CDR3 residues: CASSSGQGSQPQHF. Here the CDR3 DNA reads TGTGCCAGCAGCTCCGGACAGGGAAGCCAGCCCCAGCATTTT. Based on the CDR3 plus reference TRBV7-9 and TRBJ1-5, the full variable domain is DTGVSQNPRHKITKRGQNVTFRCDPISEHNRLYWYRQTLGQGPEFLTYFQNEAQLEKSRLLSDRFSAERPKGSFSTLEIQRTEQGDSAMYLCASSSGQGSQPQHFGDGTRLSIL.

The rearrangement joins TRBV6-5 to TRBJ2-5; D ambiguous. This CDR3 has 14 residues. V lost 5 bases and J 7 bases, leaving 17 bases between the germline ends. Germline CDR1 MNHEY, CDR2 SVGAGI. The CDR3, as DNA: TGTGCCAGCAGTGAGGACCGGAGAAGAGGGACCCAGTACTTC. This gives the protein CASSEDRRRGTQYF.

There are a few counts of this clone. This chain links TRBV10-2 with TRBJ2-7; D not resolved. Trimming stripped 6 bases from V and 0 bases from J, with 12 bases between. The CDR3 spans 14 residues. Germline V gives CDR1 WSHSY, CDR2 SAAADI. In DNA form, the CDR3 reads TGCGCCAGCAGGGATTGGCCAAGCTCCTACGAGCAGTACTTC. It translates to CASRDWPSSYEQYF.

Here the CDR3 DNA reads TGTGCCAGCAGCCCAATACCTGACGGCAGAAGTACTGAAGCTTTCTTT. It translates to CASSPIPDGRSTEAFF. This chain links TRBV5-6 with TRBJ1-1; D gene unclear. Trimming stripped 4 bases from V and 5 bases from J, with 21 bases between. Germline assignment: CDR1 SGHDT and CDR2 YYEEEE. The CDR3 runs 16 residues.

CDR3 in DNA: TGTGCCTGGAGTGTAGGGACAGGGGGCATCGAGACCCAGTACTTC. Translated, it gives CAWSVGTGGIETQYF. This chain uses TRBV30 with TRBJ2-5, with TRBD1 identical over 12 bases. CDR3 length equals 15 residues. Losses at the gene ends were 0 bases for V and 5 bases for J; bases not matched to a gene: 4. Per the germline V gene, CDR1 is GTSNPN and CDR2 is SVGIG (reference sequence).

This sequence joins TRBV7-9 and TRBJ2-3; 10 bases align to TRBD1. V lost 5 bases and J lost 6; bases outside the gene matches: 8. CDR1 SEHNR and CDR2 FQNEAQ come from the germline V gene (reference sequence). The CDR3 loop spans 15 amino acids. The CDR3, as DNA: TGTGCCAGCAGCCAAGGGACAGGGGCTCGGGATACGCAGTATTTT. Protein sequence: CASSQGTGARDTQYF. Drawing the rest from reference TRBV7-9 and TRBJ2-3, the complete variable domain is DTGVSQNPRHKITKRGQNVTFRCDPISEHNRLYWYRQTLGQGPEFLTYFQNEAQLEKSRLLSDRFSAERPKGSFSTLEIQRTEQGDSAMYLCASSQGTGARDTQYFGPGTRLTVL.

This clone was seen a handful of times. The chain has TRBV5-4 and TRBJ1-2; weak D call: TRBD1 (5 bases). The CDR3 is 15 amino acids. V lost 2 bases and J 5 bases, leaving 16 bases between the germline ends. Germline CDR1 reads SGHNT; CDR2 reads YYREEE (reference sequence). The CDR3 DNA reads TGTGCCAGCAGCTTCGCGTCCCGGGGGGAATATGGCTACACCTTC. It encodes CASSFASRGEYGYTF.